Listed below are T cell receptor beta chains from one sample, sequenced in a study of shared T cell receptors in the human thymus. Some clones are missing from TCRdb's copy, which holds only in-frame ones; the method was immunoSEQ multiplex PCR. The sample holds some 720,000 clones, approximately 90% seen once. The data were also submitted as part of a second study, on human thymus T cells.

Material: thymocytes. Receptors originate from a boy younger than two with a congenital heart defect. CDR3s include the opening cysteine and the closing phenylalanine or tryptophan. Fields, in order: V gene, clone size, J gene, D gene, CDR3 DNA, CDR3 protein. D genes are given only for firm matches. Some rows have no size entry. The others give once, few or many, or a class for an expanded clone.

V: TRBV6-4
size: -
J: TRBJ2-7
D: TRBD1
DNA: TGTGCCATCTTGACAGGGGGGATCTACGAGCAGTACTTC
CDR3: CAILTGGIYEQYF

V: TRBV28
size: -
J: TRBJ2-7
D: -
DNA: TGTGCCAGCAGCCTTCTAGATTACGAGCAGTACTTC
CDR3: CASSLLDYEQYF

V: TRBV19
size: -
J: TRBJ2-4
D: -
DNA: TGTGCCAGTAGTATGGGGATGGGGGACACTAGAACCTGGACCAAAAACATTCAGTACTTC
CDR3: CASSMGMGDTRTWTKNIQYF

V: TRBV6-5
size: -
J: TRBJ2-7
D: -
DNA: TGTGCCAGCAGCCAGGGGGGACACCGCTCCTACGAGCAGTACTTC
CDR3: CASSQGGHRSYEQYF

V: TRBV5-4
size: once
J: TRBJ1-2
D: TRBD1
DNA: TGTGCCAGCAGCTTAACAGGGGACCACTATGGCTACACCTTC
CDR3: CASSLTGDHYGYTF

V: TRBV9
size: -
J: TRBJ2-3
D: -
DNA: TGTGCCAGCAGCGTAGGGGGGGTAGATAGCACAGATACGCAGTATTTT
CDR3: CASSVGGVDSTDTQYF

V: TRBV4-3
size: few
J: TRBJ1-1
D: -
DNA: TGCGCCAGCAGCCAATCCCCCCTGGGTCAGGGGCCCGGGACTGAAGCTTTCTTT
CDR3: CASSQSPLGQGPGTEAFF

V: TRBV5-1
size: -
J: TRBJ2-1
D: TRBD2
DNA: TGCGCCAGCAGCGGCCTAGCGGGAGGCTCCTACAATGAGCAGTTCTTC
CDR3: CASSGLAGGSYNEQFF

V: TRBV6-6
size: -
J: TRBJ1-2
D: TRBD1
DNA: TGTGCCAGCAGTTACACGTCAGGGGGCGGCGGCTACACCTTC
CDR3: CASSYTSGGGGYTF

V: TRBV7-2
size: -
J: TRBJ2-1
D: TRBD2
DNA: TGTGCCAGCAGCCAAACCAGCGGGAGCTCCTACAATGAGCAGTTCTTC
CDR3: CASSQTSGSSYNEQFF

V: TRBV11-2
size: -
J: TRBJ2-7
D: TRBD2
DNA: TGTGCCAGCAGCTTATGCCTAGCGGGCTACTACGAGCAGTACTTC
CDR3: CASSLCLAGYYEQYF

V: TRBV9
size: -
J: TRBJ2-5
D: TRBD2
DNA: TGTGCCAGCAGCCCTCGTTCTAGCGGGAGGGCCGAGGGAGATCTGAAAGAGACCCAGTACTTC
CDR3: CASSPRSSGRAEGDLKETQYF

V: TRBV18
size: -
J: TRBJ2-2
D: TRBD1
DNA: TGTGCCAGCTCACCGACTAGGACAGGGTTCACCGGGGAGCTGTTTTTT
CDR3: CASSPTRTGFTGELFF

V: TRBV29-1
size: once
J: TRBJ2-3
D: TRBD2
DNA: TGCAGCGGGGGCACTAGCGGGGCCACAGATACGCAGTATTTT
CDR3: CSGGTSGATDTQYF

V: TRBV7-6
size: -
J: TRBJ1-4
D: -
DNA: TGTGCCAGCAGCTTAGCCCCAAGAAGGGGTATGTTAACTAATGAAAAACTGTTTTTT
CDR3: CASSLAPRRGMLTNEKLFF

V: TRBV5-1
size: -
J: TRBJ2-7
D: -
DNA: TGCGCCAACGTGGCCTCTTGTTTTGAGCAGTACTTC
CDR3: CANVASCFEQYF

V: TRBV4-1
size: few
J: TRBJ1-2
D: TRBD1
DNA: TGCGCCAGCAGCGACACAGGGGGCTATGGCTACACCTTC
CDR3: CASSDTGGYGYTF

V: TRBV7-9
size: -
J: TRBJ1-2
D: -
DNA: TGTGCCAGCAGCTATCCCCTAGGGGCTACGGGCTACACCTTC
CDR3: CASSYPLGATGYTF

V: TRBV27
size: -
J: TRBJ1-1
D: TRBD1
DNA: TGTGCCAGCAGTCCCGGACAGGGGACAATCTATGGACCTATGAACACTGAAGCTTTCTTT
CDR3: CASSPGQGTIYGPMNTEAFF

V: TRBV6-5
size: -
J: TRBJ2-7
D: -
DNA: TGTGCCAGCAGCGAGGGCGGGATAAAACCCTACGAGCAGTACTTC
CDR3: CASSEGGIKPYEQYF

V: TRBV6-5
size: -
J: TRBJ1-1
D: -
DNA: TGTGCCAGCAGTTACCGGCAGGGCAGTAACACTGAAGCTTTCTTT
CDR3: CASSYRQGSNTEAFF

V: TRBV7-9
size: -
J: TRBJ2-5
D: TRBD1
DNA: TGTGCCAGCAGCTTAAGTAGGCCAGGGGGCCCAAAAGAGACCCAGTACTTC
CDR3: CASSLSRPGGPKETQYF

V: TRBV4-3
size: -
J: TRBJ2-7
D: -
DNA: TGCGCCAGCAGCCAAGATCTTACCCTAGGTAGAGTCTCCTACGAGCAGTACTTC
CDR3: CASSQDLTLGRVSYEQYF

V: TRBV11-2
size: once
J: TRBJ2-1
D: -
DNA: TGTGCCAGCAGCTTAGAATGGGAGGATAGGGTCCCCGGGCAGTTCTTC
CDR3: CASSLEWEDRVPGQFF

V: TRBV28
size: -
J: TRBJ2-7
D: TRBD2
DNA: TGTGCCAGCAGCCCCTGGGGGGGAGGGCCCCACGAGCAGTACTTC
CDR3: CASSPWGGGPHEQYF

V: TRBV14
size: -
J: TRBJ2-3
D: -
DNA: TGTGCCAGCAGCCATTTTCTAGCCACAGATACGCAGTATTTT
CDR3: CASSHFLATDTQYF

V: TRBV10-3
size: -
J: TRBJ1-1
D: -
DNA: TGTGCCATCGGCGGACAGAACACTGAAGCTTTCTTT
CDR3: CAIGGQNTEAFF

V: TRBV4-3
size: -
J: TRBJ2-2
D: -
DNA: TGCGCCAGCAGCCAAGATCCGTTCAGGGAGGACCAAGGGGAGCTGTTTTTT
CDR3: CASSQDPFREDQGELFF

V: TRBV10-3
size: -
J: TRBJ2-7
D: TRBD2
DNA: TGTGCCATCAGTGCCCCGGGGCGGGAGTCCTACGAGCAGTACTTC
CDR3: CAISAPGRESYEQYF

V: TRBV28
size: once
J: TRBJ2-4
D: -
DNA: TGTGCCAGCAAGTCCTGGTGGAAGCGCTCCAAAAACATTCAGTACTTC
CDR3: CASKSWWKRSKNIQYF

V: TRBV7-2
size: -
J: TRBJ1-4
D: -
DNA: TGTGCCAGCAGCCAGGACATCGCCGATGAAAAACTGTTTTTT
CDR3: CASSQDIADEKLFF

V: TRBV19
size: -
J: TRBJ2-7
D: TRBD1
DNA: TGTGCCAGTAGTCCCCGGGACAGGGGCGTAGGGTCCTACGAGCAGTACTTC
CDR3: CASSPRDRGVGSYEQYF

V: TRBV13
size: -
J: TRBJ1-1
D: TRBD1
DNA: TGTGCCAGCAGCGCAACGACAGGGGGGAACACTGAAGCTTTCTTT
CDR3: CASSATTGGNTEAFF

V: TRBV7-6
size: -
J: TRBJ2-2
D: -
DNA: TGTGCCAGCAGCTTAATCGGGGTAGGCGCCGGGGAGCTGTTTTTT
CDR3: CASSLIGVGAGELFF

V: TRBV4-3
size: -
J: TRBJ2-3
D: -
DNA: TGCGCCAGCCAGACCAGCGGCACAGATACGCAGTATTTT
CDR3: CASQTSGTDTQYF

V: TRBV6-6
size: -
J: TRBJ2-7
D: TRBD2
DNA: TGTGCCAGCAGTTGGGGGGGGGTGAGTAGGGTCTACGAGCAGTACTTC
CDR3: CASSWGGVSRVYEQYF

V: TRBV4-2
size: -
J: TRBJ2-5
D: -
DNA: TGTGCCAGCAGCCCGATACTAAACCAAGAGACCCAGTACTTC
CDR3: CASSPILNQETQYF

V: TRBV6-6
size: -
J: TRBJ2-7
D: TRBD2
DNA: TGTGCCAGCAGTTACTATCCAGCGGGAGTTCCCTACGAGCAGTACTTC
CDR3: CASSYYPAGVPYEQYF

V: TRBV4-2
size: -
J: TRBJ2-5
D: -
DNA: TGTGCCAGCAGCCAAGGACGCCACGGGGAGGAGACCCAGTACTTC
CDR3: CASSQGRHGEETQYF

V: TRBV2
size: -
J: TRBJ1-1
D: -
DNA: TGTGCCAGCAGTGAGAGGGTCAGAAATACTGAAGCTTTCTTT
CDR3: CASSERVRNTEAFF

V: TRBV29-1
size: once
J: TRBJ2-3
D: -
DNA: TGCAGCGTTGCCAAAGGGTCTTCGGGAGGCACAGATACGCAGTATTTT
CDR3: CSVAKGSSGGTDTQYF

V: TRBV10-2
size: -
J: TRBJ2-7
D: TRBD1
DNA: TGCGCCTCCGGGGGACAGGGAATCTACGAGCAGTACTTC
CDR3: CASGGQGIYEQYF

V: TRBV20-1
size: few
J: TRBJ2-7
D: TRBD2
DNA: TGCAGTGCTAGGGGGGAGGGGGAGCAGTACTTC
CDR3: CSARGEGEQYF

V: TRBV5-8
size: -
J: TRBJ2-7
D: -
DNA: TGTGCCAGCAGCCTCCTCAGGGCTTCCTACGAGCAGTACTTC
CDR3: CASSLLRASYEQYF

V: TRBV28
size: -
J: TRBJ1-2
D: -
DNA: TGTGCCAGCAATGGCGGCAACCCCGGTTGCTACACCTTC
CDR3: CASNGGNPGCYTF

V: TRBV5-6
size: -
J: TRBJ2-1
D: TRBD1
DNA: TGTGCCACAGGAGGACAGGGTCGAGATGAGCAGTTCTTC
CDR3: CATGGQGRDEQFF

V: TRBV18
size: -
J: TRBJ1-4
D: TRBD1
DNA: TGTGCCAGCTCACCACGACAGGGCGCGTCTGCGACTAATGAAAAACTGTTTTTT
CDR3: CASSPRQGASATNEKLFF

V: TRBV4-3
size: few
J: TRBJ1-3
D: -
DNA: TGCGCCAGCAGCCCGCGTCCGCGGGACAACACCATATATTTT
CDR3: CASSPRPRDNTIYF

V: TRBV5-1
size: -
J: TRBJ2-1
D: -
DNA: TGCGCCAGCAGCTTGGTGACTAGGGTAAAGCGAGACTACAATGAGCAGTTCTTC
CDR3: CASSLVTRVKRDYNEQFF

V: TRBV2
size: -
J: TRBJ2-1
D: TRBD2
DNA: TGTGCCAGGCCGGGACTAGCGGAGTTCTTC
CDR3: CARPGLAEFF

V: TRBV6-1
size: -
J: TRBJ2-3
D: TRBD2
DNA: TGTGCCAGCAGTGATCTAGCGGGAGCTCAAGATACGCAGTATTTT
CDR3: CASSDLAGAQDTQYF

V: TRBV10-1
size: once
J: TRBJ2-2
D: -
DNA: TGCGCCAGCAGTGAGAGGGGTGGGGTCGGCACCGGGGAGCTGTTTTTT
CDR3: CASSERGGVGTGELFF

V: TRBV7-2
size: -
J: TRBJ1-1
D: -
DNA: TGTGCCAGCAGCTTAGGGAGGGTAGCGAACACTGAAGCTTTCTTT
CDR3: CASSLGRVANTEAFF

V: TRBV5-1
size: -
J: TRBJ2-7
D: -
DNA: TGCGCCAGCAGCTTTGAACCCACCGGGCCGAGACAGCCGTCGCGGGACTCCTACGAGCAGTACTTC
CDR3: CASSFEPTGPRQPSRDSYEQYF

V: TRBV29-1
size: -
J: TRBJ1-1
D: TRBD1
DNA: TGCAGCGTGCCCAGGGGGTTAGACACTGAAGCTTTCTTT
CDR3: CSVPRGLDTEAFF

V: TRBV29-1
size: once
J: TRBJ1-4
D: -
DNA: TGCAGCGTTAGTGGCACGGGGGGGGTAACTAATGAAAAACTGTTTTTT
CDR3: CSVSGTGGVTNEKLFF

V: TRBV14
size: once
J: TRBJ2-7
D: TRBD2
DNA: TGTGCCAGCAGCCAGGGTAGCGGGAGGCCCTACGAGCAGTACTTC
CDR3: CASSQGSGRPYEQYF

V: TRBV7-2
size: -
J: TRBJ2-5
D: -
DNA: TGTGCCAGCAGCCCTACTCCGCTCCTAGAGACCCAGTACTTC
CDR3: CASSPTPLLETQYF

V: TRBV19
size: -
J: TRBJ2-1
D: TRBD2
DNA: TGTGCCAGTAGGCCTCCGGGGGGGACTAGCGTATACAATGAGCAGTTCTTC
CDR3: CASRPPGGTSVYNEQFF

V: TRBV5-4
size: -
J: TRBJ2-5
D: TRBD1
DNA: TGTGCCAGCAGCTCGATCCGGGACAGGGTCGTTCAAGAGACCCAGTACTTC
CDR3: CASSSIRDRVVQETQYF